This T cell receptor (beta chain) was observed in a study of CXCR3-negative and CXCR3-positive naive CD8 T cells (dated by TCRdb to between 2018 and 2021). For the study in its entirety: Around 140 million TRB reads were obtained in total, roughly 1.5 +/- 0.3 million reads per library. The diversity and physicochemical repertoire analyses included approximately ten donors pooled from two independent experiments. The TRBV-TRBJ cluster analysis covered naive subsets from several donors and memory cells from 3 donors.

With respect to this clonotype: There is no known antigen for this receptor.

The germline V gene gives CDR1 as MDHEN and CDR2 as SYDVKM. The CDR3 holds 15 amino acids from the cysteine to the phenylalanine. The DNA is unrecorded. Summary of the overall study and its limitations: TRB CDR3s from CXCR3-positive naive cells showed higher hydrophobicity (lower Kidera factor 4), lower energy, and higher strength and volume indices than CXCR3-negative naive cells. Naive CXCR3-negative and CXCR3-positive cells from the same donor showed similar TRBV-TRBJ usage, whereas memory cells showed distinct patterns. Because surface CD5, which is linked to self-reactivity in mice, was comparable between the naive subsets, TCR interaction strength was also inferred from TRB CDR3 physicochemical properties. Because CXCR3 expression was partially decreased after cryopreservation, freshly isolated PBMCs were used for most assays. Comparably high repertoire diversity was found in both naive subsets, whereas much lower repertoire diversity was found in memory CD8+ T cells.

Sequenced on a NextSeq 550. The Human TCR Profiling Kit (MiLaboratory) was used to make UMI-labeled 5' RACE TRB cDNA libraries. cDNA synthesis used the entire amount of extracted RNA, and PCR amplification then used the entire amount of cDNA produced. Libraries were prepared in parallel using an identical number of PCR cycles. In the paper's pipeline: With a minimum of two reads required per UMI, MIGEC and MiXCR pulled out about 52,000 +/- 9,100 unique UMI-labeled TRB cDNA molecules from each library. An average of roughly 40,000 +/- 10,000 functional in-frame TRB CDR3 nucleotide clonotypes without stop codons was found per library. After downsampling to 5000 UMI-labeled TRB molecules per sample, diversity metrics, including normalized Shannon-Wiener and Chao1, were computed in VDJtools. Clonotype-size-weighted physicochemical properties of the central five CDR3 residues (interaction energy, strength, volume and Kidera factor 4) were computed in VDJtools. Once TCRdb had reprocessed the reads, it stored one entry per CDR3 protein sequence and supplied no DNA. The V and J calls and clone size come from TCRdb's table, not from the authors' own analysis. The table held for this sample gives some 67,000 distinct CDR3 sequences. Of the sample, roughly 1.5% is held by the ten largest clones.

For every CD8+ T cell subset, approximately 330,000 cells were flow-sorted straight into RLT lysis buffer, and each subset was sorted in triplicate. To keep memory contaminants out, a stringent definition of naive CD8+ T cells was applied: CD45RO-CCR7+CD27+CD95-. Standard density gradient centrifugation was used to isolate peripheral blood mononuclear cells from buffy coats. Naive CXCR3-negative and CXCR3-positive CD8+ T cells were flow-sorted on a FACSAria III. Total RNA was extracted from sorted cells with an RNeasy Mini Kit. The sequence is built from TRBV28 and TRBJ1-2; the D call from TCRdb, TRBD1, cannot be confirmed without DNA. This TCR came from a human donor in good health. Some clones in this sample may be carry-over from other donors' samples. The sample comprised naive CXCR3- CD8+ T cells from blood. Reading the label with the study, this specimen's cell subset or site is: CD45RO-CCR7+CD27+CD95- naive CD8+ T cells lacking CXCR3 (TNR3-). The CDR3 reads CASSFSRGRVTGYTF.